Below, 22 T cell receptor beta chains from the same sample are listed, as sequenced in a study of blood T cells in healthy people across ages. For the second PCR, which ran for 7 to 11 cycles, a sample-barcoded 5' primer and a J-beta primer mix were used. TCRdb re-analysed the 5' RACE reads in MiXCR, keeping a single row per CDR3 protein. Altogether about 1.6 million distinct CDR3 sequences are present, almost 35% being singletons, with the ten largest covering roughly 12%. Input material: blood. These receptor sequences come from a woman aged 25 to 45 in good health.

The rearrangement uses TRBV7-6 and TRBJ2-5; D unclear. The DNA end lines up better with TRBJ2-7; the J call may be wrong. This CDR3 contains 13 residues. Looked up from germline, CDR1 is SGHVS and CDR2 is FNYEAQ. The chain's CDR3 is CASSLTSHYEQYF. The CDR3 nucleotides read TGTGCCAGCAGCTTAACTTCCCACTACGAGCAGTACTTC.

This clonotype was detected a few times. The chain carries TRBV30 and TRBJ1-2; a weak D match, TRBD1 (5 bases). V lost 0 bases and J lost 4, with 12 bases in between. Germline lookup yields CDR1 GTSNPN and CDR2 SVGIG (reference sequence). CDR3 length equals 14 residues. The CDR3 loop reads CAWSVTRGSYGYTF. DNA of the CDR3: TGTGCCTGGAGTGTGACTCGGGGGAGCTATGGCTACACCTTC.

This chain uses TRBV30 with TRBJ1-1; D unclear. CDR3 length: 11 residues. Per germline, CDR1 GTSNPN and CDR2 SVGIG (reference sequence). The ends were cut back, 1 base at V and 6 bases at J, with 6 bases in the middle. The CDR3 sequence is CAWSGNSEAFF. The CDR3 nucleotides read TGTGCCTGGAGTGGAAACTCTGAAGCTTTCTTT. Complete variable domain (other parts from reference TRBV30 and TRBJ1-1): SQTIHQWPATLVQPVGSPLSLECTVEGTSNPNLYWYRQAAGRGLQLLFYSVGIGQISSEVPQNLSASRPQDRQFILSSKKLLLSDSGFYLCAWSGNSEAFFGQGTRLTVV.

This chain's CDR3 is CASRLAGGPETQYF. The CDR3 nucleotides are TGTGCCAGCAGGCTAGCGGGAGGGCCGGAGACCCAGTACTTC. This chain connects TRBV12-3 or TRBV12-4 to TRBJ2-5; 12 bases agree with TRBD2. The CDR3 runs 14 residues. V was clipped by 6 bases and J by 5 bases; unmatched bases: 4.

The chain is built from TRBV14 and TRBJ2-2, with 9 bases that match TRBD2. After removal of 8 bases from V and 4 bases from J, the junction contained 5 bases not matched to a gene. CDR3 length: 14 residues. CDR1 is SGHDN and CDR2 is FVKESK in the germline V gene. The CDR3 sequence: CASRLAEPTGELFF. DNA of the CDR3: TGTGCCAGCCGACTAGCGGAGCCCACCGGGGAGCTGTTTTTT.

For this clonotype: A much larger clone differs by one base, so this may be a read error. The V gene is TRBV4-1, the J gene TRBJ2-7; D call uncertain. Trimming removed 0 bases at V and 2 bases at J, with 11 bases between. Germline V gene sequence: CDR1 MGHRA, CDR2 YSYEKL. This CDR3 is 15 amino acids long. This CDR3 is CASSQESSVAYEQYF. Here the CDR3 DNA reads TGCGCCAGCAGCCAAGAATCTTCGGTAGCCTACGAGCAGTACTTC.

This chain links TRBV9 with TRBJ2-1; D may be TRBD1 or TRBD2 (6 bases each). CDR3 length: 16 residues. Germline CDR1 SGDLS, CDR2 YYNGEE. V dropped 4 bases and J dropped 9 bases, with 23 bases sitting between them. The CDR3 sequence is CASSPTGQREVVEQFF. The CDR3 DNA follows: TGTGCCAGCAGCCCCACCGGACAGAGGGAGGTGGTTGAGCAGTTCTTC.

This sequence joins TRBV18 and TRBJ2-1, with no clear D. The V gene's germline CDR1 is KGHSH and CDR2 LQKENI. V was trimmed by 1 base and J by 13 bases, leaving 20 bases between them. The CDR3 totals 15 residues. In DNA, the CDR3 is TGTGCCAGCTCACCACTCTCGCGAAGTCAAGAGACCCAGTTCTTC. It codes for CASSPLSRSQETQFF.

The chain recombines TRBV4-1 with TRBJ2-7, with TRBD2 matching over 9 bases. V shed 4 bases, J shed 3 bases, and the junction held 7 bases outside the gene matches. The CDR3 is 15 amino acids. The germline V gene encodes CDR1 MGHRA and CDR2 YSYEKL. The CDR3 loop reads CASSRLKLAGYEQYF. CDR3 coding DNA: TGCGCCAGCAGCCGACTAAAACTAGCGGGCTACGAGCAGTACTTC.

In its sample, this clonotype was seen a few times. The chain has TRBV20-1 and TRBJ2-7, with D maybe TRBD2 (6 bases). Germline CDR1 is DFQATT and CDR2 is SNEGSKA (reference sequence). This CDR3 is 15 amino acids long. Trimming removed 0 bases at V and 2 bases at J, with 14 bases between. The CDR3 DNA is TGCAGTGCTAGAGACCCAAGCGGGTCCCCCTACGAGCAGTACTTC. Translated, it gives CSARDPSGSPYEQYF.

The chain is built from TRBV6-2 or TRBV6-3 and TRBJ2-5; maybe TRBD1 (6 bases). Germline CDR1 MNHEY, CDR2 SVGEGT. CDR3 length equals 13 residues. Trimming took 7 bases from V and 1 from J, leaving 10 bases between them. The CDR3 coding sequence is TGTGCCAGCAAGAAGGACAGCCAAGAGACCCAGTACTTC. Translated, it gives CASKKDSQETQYF.

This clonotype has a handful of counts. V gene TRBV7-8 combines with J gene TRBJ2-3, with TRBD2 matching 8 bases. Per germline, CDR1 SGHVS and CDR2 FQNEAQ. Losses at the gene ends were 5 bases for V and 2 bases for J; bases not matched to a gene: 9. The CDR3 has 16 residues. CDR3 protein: CASSKAGTRATDTQYF. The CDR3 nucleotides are TGTGCCAGCAGCAAAGCCGGGACTAGAGCCACAGATACGCAGTATTTT.

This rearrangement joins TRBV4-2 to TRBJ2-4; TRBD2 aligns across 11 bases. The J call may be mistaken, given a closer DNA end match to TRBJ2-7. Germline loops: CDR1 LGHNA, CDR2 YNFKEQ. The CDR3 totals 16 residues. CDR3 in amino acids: CASSQDILAGGYEQYF. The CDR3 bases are TGTGCCAGCAGCCAAGATATCCTAGCGGGAGGCTACGAGCAGTACTTC.

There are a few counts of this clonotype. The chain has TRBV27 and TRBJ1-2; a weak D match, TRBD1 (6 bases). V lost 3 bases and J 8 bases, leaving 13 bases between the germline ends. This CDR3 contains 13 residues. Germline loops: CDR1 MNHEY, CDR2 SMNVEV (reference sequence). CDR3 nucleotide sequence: TGTGCCAGCAGTTTGAAGACAGGCCGGGGCTACACCTTC. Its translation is CASSLKTGRGYTF.

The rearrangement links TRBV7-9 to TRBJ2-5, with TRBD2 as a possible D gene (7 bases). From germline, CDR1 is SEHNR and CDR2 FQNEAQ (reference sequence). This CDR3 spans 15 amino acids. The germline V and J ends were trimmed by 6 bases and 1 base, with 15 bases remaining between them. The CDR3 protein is CASSFLGGGQETQYF. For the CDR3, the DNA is TGTGCCAGCAGTTTTCTAGGGGGGGGCCAAGAGACCCAGTACTTC.

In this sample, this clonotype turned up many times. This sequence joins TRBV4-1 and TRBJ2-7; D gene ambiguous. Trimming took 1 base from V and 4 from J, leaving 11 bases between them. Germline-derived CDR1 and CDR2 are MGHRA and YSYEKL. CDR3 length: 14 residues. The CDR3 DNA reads TGCGCCAGCAGCCAAGTAGGGTCAGAGTACGAGCAGTACTTC. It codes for CASSQVGSEYEQYF.

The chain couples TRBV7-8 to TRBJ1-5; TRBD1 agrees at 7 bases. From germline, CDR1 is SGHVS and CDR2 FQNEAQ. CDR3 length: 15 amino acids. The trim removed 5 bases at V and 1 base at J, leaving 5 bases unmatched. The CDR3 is CASSQRGLSNQPQHF. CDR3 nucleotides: TGTGCCAGCAGCCAAAGGGGGCTGAGCAATCAGCCCCAGCATTTT.

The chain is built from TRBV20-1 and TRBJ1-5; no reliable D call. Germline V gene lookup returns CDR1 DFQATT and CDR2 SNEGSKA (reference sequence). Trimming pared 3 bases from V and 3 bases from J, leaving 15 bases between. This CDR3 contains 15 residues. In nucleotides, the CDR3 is TGCAGTGCTAGGGAAGGGTCCGGGGACAATCAGCCCCAGCATTTT. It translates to CSAREGSGDNQPQHF.

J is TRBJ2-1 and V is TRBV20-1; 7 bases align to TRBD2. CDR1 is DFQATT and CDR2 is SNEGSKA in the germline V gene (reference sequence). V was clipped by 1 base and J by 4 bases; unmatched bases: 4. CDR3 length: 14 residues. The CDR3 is CSARAGGLYNEQFF. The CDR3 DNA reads TGCAGTGCTAGAGCGGGGGGACTGTACAATGAGCAGTTCTTC.

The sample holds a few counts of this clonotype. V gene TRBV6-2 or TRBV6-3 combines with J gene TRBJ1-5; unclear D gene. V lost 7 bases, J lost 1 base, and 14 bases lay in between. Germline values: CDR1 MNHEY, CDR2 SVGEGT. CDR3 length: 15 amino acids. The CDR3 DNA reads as TGTGCCAGCAAGCCGATACCCGGGAGCAATCAGCCCCAGCATTTT. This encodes CASKPIPGSNQPQHF.

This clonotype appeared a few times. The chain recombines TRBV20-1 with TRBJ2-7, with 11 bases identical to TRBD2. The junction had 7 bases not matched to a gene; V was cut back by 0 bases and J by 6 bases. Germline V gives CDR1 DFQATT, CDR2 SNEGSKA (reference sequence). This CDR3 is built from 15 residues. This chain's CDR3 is CSARESPSGRPEQYF. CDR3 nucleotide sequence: TGCAGTGCTAGAGAATCCCCTAGCGGGAGGCCCGAGCAGTACTTC.

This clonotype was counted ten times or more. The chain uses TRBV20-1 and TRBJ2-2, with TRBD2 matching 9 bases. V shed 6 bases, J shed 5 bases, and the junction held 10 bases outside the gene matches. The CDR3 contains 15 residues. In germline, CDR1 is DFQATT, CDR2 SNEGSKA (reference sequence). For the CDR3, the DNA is TGCAGTGCCCCACTAGCGGGTGGGGGAACCGGGGAGCTGTTTTTT. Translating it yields CSAPLAGGGTGELFF.